This is a list of T cell receptor beta chains from one sample in a study of Ad26.COV2.S vaccination and SARS-CoV-2 variants. Profiled with immunoSEQ multiplex PCR; TCRdb holds only in-frame clones, not every one. The sample lists roughly 500,000 clones; around nine tenths were seen once. The input for sequencing was peripheral blood, taken in a trial of Ad26.COV2.S vaccine versus placebo. The receptors originated from a person aged 18-60 years who received the Ad26.COV2.S COVID-19 vaccine or a placebo. Both conserved end residues are part of each CDR3.

j_call | v_call | cdr3_aa
TRBJ1-2 | TRBV30 | CAWSETSGYTF
TRBJ1-6 | TRBV7-9 | CASSRVVGSPLHF
TRBJ2-2 | TRBV5-1 | CASSRMGQGNTGELFF
TRBJ2-7 | TRBV28 | CASSLPSRSGTAPYEQYF
TRBJ2-3 | TRBV24-1 | CATSDLTGTDTQYF
TRBJ1-4 | TRBV3-1/TRBV3-2 | CASSPKGGYNEKLFF
TRBJ2-3 | TRBV7-2 | CASSLGAVGTDTQYF
TRBJ1-5 | TRBV19 | CASSTGQGRSQPQHF
TRBJ1-5 | TRBV19 | CASSRDGQSNQPQHF
TRBJ1-2 | TRBV6-4 | CASSENFRENGYTF
TRBJ1-2 | TRBV30 | CAWRIFPGVGGYTF
TRBJ2-3 | TRBV3-1/TRBV3-2 | CASSQDSGYYTDTQYF
TRBJ2-6 | TRBV7-8 | CASSFSLGSGANVLTF
TRBJ2-7 | TRBV21-1 | CASSERGCEQYF
TRBJ2-1 | TRBV24-1 | CATGSGAYNEQFF
TRBJ1-3 | TRBV5-1 | CASSLGRTSSGNTIYF
TRBJ1-4 | TRBV28 | CASGLGREKLFF
TRBJ2-5 | TRBV11-1 | CASSLDRGSETQYF
TRBJ2-2 | TRBV5-1 | CASKGSGMDTGELFF
TRBJ2-1 | TRBV7-2 | CASSLANEQFF
TRBJ2-2 | TRBV9 | CASSVRGPDTGELFF
TRBJ2-7 | TRBV6-2/TRBV6-3 | CASSGVGKASEQYF
TRBJ2-5 | TRBV7-8 | CASSRDRGRRETQYF